This TCR beta chain was captured by sequencing in a study of regulatory T cells in long-lasting Graves disease. Time point described: persistent/refractory GD, antithyroid drugs over 5 years with positive TRAb. Extracted PBMC RNA gave rise to the TCR library. In each case, Graves' disease was diagnosed per American Thyroid Association guidelines. From an endocrinology department in Xi'an, China, came the patients. Assembly of TCR beta libraries relied on iRepertoire HTBI primers together with Arm-PCR of CDR3 regions. TCRdb re-called the multiplex PCR reads with MiXCR, one entry per CDR3 protein. The profile covers more than 350,000 distinct CDR3 sequences, with approximately 22% appearing a single time and roughly an eighth taken by the ten largest. As concerns this clonotype: The antigen is not known.

Study findings and constraints: Study of thyroid tissue was not done, with only peripheral blood studied. TCR diversity was lower in persistent Graves' patients than in newly diagnosed ones.

This specimen consisted of peripheral blood mononuclear cells (PBMCs), obtained when the disease was refractory, from a patient treated with antithyroid drugs. The clonotype comes from a female donor with Graves disease.

The CDR3 loop is CAISEGQGVIGYTF. The DNA for the CDR3 is TGTGCCATCAGTGAAGGACAGGGGGTTATCGGCTACACCTTC. This chain links TRBV10-3 with TRBJ1-2; 10 bases match TRBD1. The trim removed 3 bases at V and 8 bases at J, leaving 6 bases unmatched. The CDR3 spans 14 residues. Germline lookup yields CDR1 ENHRY and CDR2 SYGVKD.